This TCR beta chain was retrieved from a study of blood T cell repertoires in COVID-19. As for the study in general: Acute and convalescent COVID-19 samples came from the United States, Italy and Spain. Sources were T cells, B-cell-depleted T cells, or PBMCs; the material itself was cDNA or gDNA.

Authors' processing steps: Researchers report that nucleated cell counts were estimated from reference gene primer amplification. Sequencing was performed with immunoSEQ multiplex PCR; in TCRdb, only in-frame clones are kept and a portion is missing. The DNA was the basis for D and trimming; V, J and clone size are from that table. The repertoire holds tens of thousands of clones, 75% to 90% seen once, with roughly 15% in the top ten. Trimming cost V 3 bases and J 3 bases, with 12 bases left between them. Germline V gene data show CDR1 as MGHRA and CDR2 as YSYEKL. This CDR3 is built from 15 residues.

Sequencing was carried out using peripheral blood. The clonotype was recovered from a human donor with acute or convalescent COVID-19. The donor label of this sample is uncertain. The V call is TRBV4-1, the J call TRBJ1-5; D is possibly TRBD1 (6 bases). The CDR3: CASSQGGQINQPQHF. The CDR3 bases are TGCGCCAGCAGCCAGGGTGGACAGATCAATCAGCCCCAGCATTTT.